The 12 T cell receptor beta chains given below trace back to one sample, sequenced in a study of blood T cell repertoires in COVID-19. Sequencing was performed with immunoSEQ multiplex PCR; in TCRdb, only in-frame clones are kept and a portion is missing. The sample lists under 200,000 clones; approximately 88% were seen once. The sample consisted of peripheral blood. Source of these receptors: a woman aged 55-70 years with acute or convalescent COVID-19.

The rearrangement joins TRBV6-2 or TRBV6-3 to TRBJ2-4; the match to TRBD2 covers 11 bases. The germline CDR1 and CDR2 sequences are MNHEY and SVGEGT. The junction had 7 bases not matched to a gene; V was cut back by 5 bases and J by 10 bases. This CDR3 is built from 14 residues. The CDR3 DNA is TGTGCCAGCAGTCCCGCTAGCGGGGGGAGGATTCAGTACTTC. It specifies CASSPASGGRIQYF.

The chain couples TRBV7-6 to TRBJ1-4, with TRBD1 matching 8 bases. The CDR3 contains 17 residues. The trim removed 1 base at V and 4 bases at J, leaving 8 bases unmatched. Germline-derived CDR1 and CDR2 are SGHVS and FNYEAQ. The CDR3 region has the DNA TGTGCCAGCAGCTTAGGAAGAGACAGGGGTCATAATGAAAAACTGTTTTTT. Residues: CASSLGRDRGHNEKLFF.

The chain combines TRBV3-1 (or the pseudogene TRBV3-2) with TRBJ1-1; the D is unclear. Germline V gene lookup returns CDR1 LGHDT and CDR2 YNNKEL (reference sequence). V was trimmed by 10 bases and J by 0 bases, leaving 18 bases between them. CDR3 length: 15 residues. The CDR3 nucleotides read TGTGCCAAATGTGACCCCAGGAAGATGAACACTGAAGCTTTCTTT. Protein sequence: CAKCDPRKMNTEAFF.

This clone has just a few counts. The chain recombines TRBV4-2 with TRBJ2-1, with D maybe TRBD2 (6 bases). Trimming stripped 4 bases from V and 0 bases from J, with 16 bases between. Germline V gene sequence: CDR1 LGHNA, CDR2 YNFKEQ. The CDR3 runs to 17 residues. The CDR3 region is CASSLDGGPSSYNEQFF. The CDR3 coding sequence is TGTGCCAGCAGCCTCGACGGGGGTCCGAGCTCCTACAATGAGCAGTTCTTC.

The chain recombines TRBV19 with TRBJ2-3; 12 nucleotides agree with TRBD2. The trim removed 7 bases at V and 7 bases at J, leaving 12 bases unmatched. The CDR3 has 16 residues. The germline CDR1 and CDR2 sequences are LNHDA and SQIVND (reference sequence). The CDR3 DNA reads as TGTGCCAGTACGTTTTCGACTAGCGGGGGCGGGCATACGCAGTATTTT. Translating gives CASTFSTSGGGHTQYF. Filled out from reference TRBV19 and TRBJ2-3, the complete variable domain reads DGGITQSPKYLFRKEGQNVTLSCEQNLNHDAMYWYRQDPGQGLRLIYYSQIVNDFQKGDIAEGYSVSREKKESFPLTVTSAQKNPTAFYLCASTFSTSGGGHTQYFGPGTRLTVL.

This rearrangement joins TRBV4-2 to TRBJ2-5, with 15 nucleotides matching TRBD2. The germline gives CDR1 LGHNA, CDR2 YNFKEQ. Trimming took 2 bases from V and 6 from J; bases not matched to a gene: 7. The CDR3 is 17 amino acids. In DNA form, the CDR3 reads TGTGCCAGCAGCCAATCGGGACTAGCGGGGGGCCTCCAGACCCAGTACTTC. It translates to CASSQSGLAGGLQTQYF.

The chain uses TRBV7-2 and TRBJ1-2; weak D call: TRBD1 (5 bases). The CDR3 has 14 amino acids. V was pared by 4 bases and J by 2 bases, with 11 bases between. Germline assignment: CDR1 SGHTA and CDR2 FQGNSA. CDR3 loop: CASSWGGRNYGYTF. CDR3 bases: TGTGCCAGCAGCTGGGGGGGGAGGAACTATGGCTACACCTTC.

In regard to this clone: This may arise from a read error, as a much more abundant clone is one base away. Distinct nucleotide sequences in the sample also encode this CDR3. The chain's CDR3 is CASSSWTGNTEAFF. The DNA for the CDR3 is TGTGCCAGTAGTTCTTGGACAGGGAACACTGAAGCTTTCTTT. V is TRBV19 and J is TRBJ1-1; 7 bases fit TRBD1. V lost 5 bases to trimming and J lost 1 base; unmatched junction nucleotides: 4. The length of the CDR3 is 14 residues. CDR1 and CDR2 from the germline V gene are LNHDA and SQIVND (reference sequence).

This clone has at least ten counts. CDR3 amino acids: CASSSGTSAYNEQFF. The CDR3 nucleotides are TGTGCCAGCAGTTCAGGGACTAGCGCCTACAATGAGCAGTTCTTC. V and J are TRBV27 and TRBJ2-1, with 10 positions matching TRBD2. J lost 2 bases, V lost 4 bases, and 2 bases had no gene match. From germline, CDR1 is MNHEY and CDR2 SMNVEV (reference sequence). The CDR3 totals 15 residues.

The J gene is TRBJ2-5, the V gene TRBV28, with D tentatively TRBD1 (6 bases). CDR1 is MDHEN, CDR2 SYDVKM, per germline. The V end lost 6 bases, the J end lost 5 bases, and 10 bases lay between the germline ends. The CDR3 spans 12 residues. The CDR3: CASSQGTETQYF. For the CDR3, the DNA is TGTGCCAGCAGCCAGGGGACGGAGACCCAGTACTTC.

The gene calls are TRBV2 and TRBJ2-7; 7 nucleotides match TRBD1. The V gene end was trimmed by 8 bases and the J gene end by 0 bases; junction bases not matched to a gene: 7. CDR3 length equals 14 residues. Germline V lookup: CDR1 SNHLY, CDR2 FYNNEI. The CDR3 coding sequence is TGTGCCAGCCGTTCGACAGGGAGCTCCTACGAGCAGTACTTC. Its translation is CASRSTGSSYEQYF.

The V call is TRBV7-8, the J call TRBJ2-1; 15 bases map to TRBD2. The ends lost 1 base at V and 4 bases at J; junction bases unmatched: 8. Germline V gives CDR1 SGHVS, CDR2 FQNEAQ. CDR3 length equals 19 residues. The CDR3 nucleotides are TGTGCCAGCAGCTTAGACGGGACTAGCGGGGGGTTTGGATACAATGAGCAGTTCTTC. Protein: CASSLDGTSGGFGYNEQFF.